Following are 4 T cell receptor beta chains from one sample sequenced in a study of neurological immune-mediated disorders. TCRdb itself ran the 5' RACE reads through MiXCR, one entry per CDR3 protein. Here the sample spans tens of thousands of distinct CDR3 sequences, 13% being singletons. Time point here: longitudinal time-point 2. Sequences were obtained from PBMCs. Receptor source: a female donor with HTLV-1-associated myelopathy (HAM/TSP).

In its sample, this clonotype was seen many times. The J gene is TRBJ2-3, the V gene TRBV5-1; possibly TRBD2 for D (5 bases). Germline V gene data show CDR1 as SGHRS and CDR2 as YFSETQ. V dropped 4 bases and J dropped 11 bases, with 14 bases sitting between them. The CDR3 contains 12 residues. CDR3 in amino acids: CASSRDGRGQYF. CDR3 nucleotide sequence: TGCGCCAGCAGCCGGGATGGTAGAGGGCAGTATTTT.

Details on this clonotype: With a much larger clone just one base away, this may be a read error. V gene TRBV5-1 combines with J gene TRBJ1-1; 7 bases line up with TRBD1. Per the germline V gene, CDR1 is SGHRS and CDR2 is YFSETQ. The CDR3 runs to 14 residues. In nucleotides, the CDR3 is TGCGCCAGCACTGAACAGGGGTCCAACACTGAAGCTTTATTT. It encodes CASTEQGSNTEALF.

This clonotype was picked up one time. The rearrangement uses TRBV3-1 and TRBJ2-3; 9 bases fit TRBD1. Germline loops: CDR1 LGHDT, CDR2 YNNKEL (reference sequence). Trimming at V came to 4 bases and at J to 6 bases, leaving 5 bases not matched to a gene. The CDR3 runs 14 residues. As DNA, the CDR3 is TGTGCCAGCAGCCGGGACAGGGATCAGGATACGCAGTATTTT. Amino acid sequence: CASSRDRDQDTQYF.

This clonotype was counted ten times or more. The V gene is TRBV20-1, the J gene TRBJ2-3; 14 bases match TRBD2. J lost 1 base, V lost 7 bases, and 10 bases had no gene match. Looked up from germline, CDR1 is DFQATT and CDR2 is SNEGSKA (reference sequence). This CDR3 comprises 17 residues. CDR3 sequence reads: CSVPTSGGASGTDTQYF. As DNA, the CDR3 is TGCAGTGTGCCGACTAGCGGGGGGGCCTCTGGCACAGATACGCAGTATTTT.